A selection of T cell receptor beta chains follows, all from one sample in a study of molecular identifiers for immune sequencing clone quantification. TCRdb reanalysed the PCR reads using MiXCR and keeps one entry per CDR3 protein. The repertoire has some 9,000 distinct CDR3 sequences, under 15% of them found once; the top ten carry around 1.5%. The sample taken for sequencing was naive CD8+ T cells from blood, with Jurkat cell RNA spiked in. The receptors stem from a human donor in good health. Some libraries in this study had Jurkat cell RNA spiked in. The CDR3 runs from the conserved cysteine through the conserved F or W. D genes are given only for firm matches. Where a row states a size, it is once, few, many or the class of an expanded clone; other rows omit it.

clone size | J gene | V gene | D gene | CDR3 protein | CDR3 DNA
medium-sized | TRBJ1-5 | TRBV19 | - | CASSIAGQPQHF | TGTGCCAGTAGTATAGCGGGTCAGCCCCAGCATTTT
many | TRBJ2-7 | TRBV19 | TRBD2 | CASSIAHSGSLSYEQYF | TGTGCCAGTAGTATAGCTCATAGCGGGAGCCTCTCCTACGAGCAGTACTTC
many | TRBJ2-5 | TRBV5-8 | - | CASSLAPFYPEETQYF | TGTGCCAGCAGCTTGGCGCCTTTCTATCCCGAAGAGACCCAGTACTTC
medium-sized | TRBJ2-3 | TRBV27 | TRBD2 | CASRLAGGTDTQYF | TGTGCCAGTCGACTAGCGGGGGGGACAGATACGCAGTATTTT
few | TRBJ2-7 | TRBV5-1 | TRBD1 | CASTDRVEQYF | TGCGCCAGCACCGACAGGGTGGAACAGTACTTC
many | TRBJ2-1 | TRBV6-5 | TRBD2 | CASSYSLGRDEQFF | TGTGCCAGCAGTTACTCGTTGGGGAGGGATGAGCAGTTCTTC
few | TRBJ2-3 | TRBV27 | - | CASSLSGGRTDTQYF | TGTGCCAGCAGTTTATCCGGGGGGCGCACAGATACGCAGTATTTT
many | TRBJ2-5 | TRBV12-3/TRBV12-4 | - | CASSLGGGRETQYF | TGTGCCAGCAGTTTAGGAGGGGGGCGAGAGACCCAGTACTTC
medium-sized | TRBJ2-3 | TRBV12-3/TRBV12-4 | - | CASVMGGSLDTQYF | TGTGCCAGCGTTATGGGGGGCAGTTTAGATACGCAGTATTTT
medium-sized | TRBJ2-3 | TRBV6-5 | - | CASSYRQGSTDTQYF | TGTGCCAGCAGTTACCGGCAGGGAAGCACAGATACGCAGTATTTT
medium-sized | TRBJ2-7 | TRBV19 | TRBD2 | CASSAGTRSYEQYF | TGTGCCAGTAGTGCCGGGACTAGGTCCTACGAGCAGTACTTC
- | TRBJ2-5 | TRBV10-3 | - | CAISEGEPAKETRYF | TGTGCCATCAGTGAAGGTGAACCCGCCAAGGAGACCCGGTACTTC
- | TRBJ2-1 | TRBV7-8 | - | CASSFGGYNEQLF | TGTGCCAGCAGCTTTGGGGGGTACAATGAGCAGCTCTTC
- | TRBJ2-1 | TRBV7-6 | - | CASSLGSVNEQFF | TGTGCCAGCAGCTTAGGCAGCGTCAATGAGCAGTTCTTC
many | TRBJ2-2 | TRBV27 | - | CASSFGGKNTGELFF | TGTGCCAGCAGTTTTGGCGGGAAGAACACCGGGGAGCTGTTTTTT